This T cell receptor beta chain was identified during a study of T cells and Merkel cell carcinoma outcomes. Findings and limits, study-wide: Reportedly, T-cell repertoire with density predicts Merkel cell carcinoma outcomes.

Sequencing was performed with immunoSEQ multiplex PCR; in TCRdb, only in-frame clones are kept and a portion is missing. The table shows 8,500 to 10,000 clones, with 80% to 85% occurring only once. Germline trimming cut 5 bases from V and 3 bases from J; bases unmatched to any gene: 5. CDR1 and CDR2 from the germline V gene are SEHNR and FQNEAQ (reference sequence). The CDR3 is made up of 14 amino acids. A word on this clone: Antigen: not known.

The chain combines TRBV7-9 with TRBJ2-3; 7 nucleotides line up with TRBD1. The clonotype originates from a human donor with Merkel cell carcinoma. The sample consisted of tumor tissue from Merkel cell carcinoma. The CDR3 protein is CASSLGQETDTQYF. The CDR3 DNA follows: TGTGCCAGCAGCCTAGGACAGGAAACAGATACGCAGTATTTT.